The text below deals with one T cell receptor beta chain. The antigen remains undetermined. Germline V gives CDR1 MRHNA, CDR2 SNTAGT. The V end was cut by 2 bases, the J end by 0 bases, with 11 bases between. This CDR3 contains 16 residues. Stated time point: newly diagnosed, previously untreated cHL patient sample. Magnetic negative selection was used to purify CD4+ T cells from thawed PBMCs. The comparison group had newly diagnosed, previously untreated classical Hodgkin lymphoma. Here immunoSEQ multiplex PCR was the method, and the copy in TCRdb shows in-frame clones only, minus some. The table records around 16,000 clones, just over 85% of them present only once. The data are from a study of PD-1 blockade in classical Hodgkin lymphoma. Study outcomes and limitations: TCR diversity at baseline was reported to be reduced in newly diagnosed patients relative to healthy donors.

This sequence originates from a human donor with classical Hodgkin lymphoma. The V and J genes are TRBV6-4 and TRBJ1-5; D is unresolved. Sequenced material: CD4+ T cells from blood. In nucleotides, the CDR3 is TGTGCCAGCAGTGACGGCGGAGGGAATAGCAATCAGCCCCAGCATTTT. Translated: CASSDGGGNSNQPQHF.